This T cell receptor beta chain was obtained from a study of T cell changes during pregnancy in multiple sclerosis. CDR1 is MNHEY, CDR2 SMNVEV, per germline (reference sequence). The V segment lost 6 bases and the J segment 7 bases; nucleotides outside the gene matches: 5. The CDR3 loop spans 13 amino acids. The protocol was immunoSEQ multiplex PCR, while the TCRdb copy is restricted to in-frame clones and leaves out a portion. Altogether tens of thousands of clones are present, about 88% being singletons, with the ten largest covering approximately 0.98%. The count of this clone is one. The material sequenced was CD4+ T cells from peripheral blood mononuclear cells, taken in the second trimester of pregnancy. The clonotype comes from a female donor in good health, enrolled as a control in a pregnancy study. The chain has TRBV27 and TRBJ2-5; 10 bases line up with TRBD2. This CDR3 is CASSLASGRTQYF. CDR3 coding DNA: TGTGCCAGCAGCCTGGCTAGCGGGAGGACCCAGTACTTC.